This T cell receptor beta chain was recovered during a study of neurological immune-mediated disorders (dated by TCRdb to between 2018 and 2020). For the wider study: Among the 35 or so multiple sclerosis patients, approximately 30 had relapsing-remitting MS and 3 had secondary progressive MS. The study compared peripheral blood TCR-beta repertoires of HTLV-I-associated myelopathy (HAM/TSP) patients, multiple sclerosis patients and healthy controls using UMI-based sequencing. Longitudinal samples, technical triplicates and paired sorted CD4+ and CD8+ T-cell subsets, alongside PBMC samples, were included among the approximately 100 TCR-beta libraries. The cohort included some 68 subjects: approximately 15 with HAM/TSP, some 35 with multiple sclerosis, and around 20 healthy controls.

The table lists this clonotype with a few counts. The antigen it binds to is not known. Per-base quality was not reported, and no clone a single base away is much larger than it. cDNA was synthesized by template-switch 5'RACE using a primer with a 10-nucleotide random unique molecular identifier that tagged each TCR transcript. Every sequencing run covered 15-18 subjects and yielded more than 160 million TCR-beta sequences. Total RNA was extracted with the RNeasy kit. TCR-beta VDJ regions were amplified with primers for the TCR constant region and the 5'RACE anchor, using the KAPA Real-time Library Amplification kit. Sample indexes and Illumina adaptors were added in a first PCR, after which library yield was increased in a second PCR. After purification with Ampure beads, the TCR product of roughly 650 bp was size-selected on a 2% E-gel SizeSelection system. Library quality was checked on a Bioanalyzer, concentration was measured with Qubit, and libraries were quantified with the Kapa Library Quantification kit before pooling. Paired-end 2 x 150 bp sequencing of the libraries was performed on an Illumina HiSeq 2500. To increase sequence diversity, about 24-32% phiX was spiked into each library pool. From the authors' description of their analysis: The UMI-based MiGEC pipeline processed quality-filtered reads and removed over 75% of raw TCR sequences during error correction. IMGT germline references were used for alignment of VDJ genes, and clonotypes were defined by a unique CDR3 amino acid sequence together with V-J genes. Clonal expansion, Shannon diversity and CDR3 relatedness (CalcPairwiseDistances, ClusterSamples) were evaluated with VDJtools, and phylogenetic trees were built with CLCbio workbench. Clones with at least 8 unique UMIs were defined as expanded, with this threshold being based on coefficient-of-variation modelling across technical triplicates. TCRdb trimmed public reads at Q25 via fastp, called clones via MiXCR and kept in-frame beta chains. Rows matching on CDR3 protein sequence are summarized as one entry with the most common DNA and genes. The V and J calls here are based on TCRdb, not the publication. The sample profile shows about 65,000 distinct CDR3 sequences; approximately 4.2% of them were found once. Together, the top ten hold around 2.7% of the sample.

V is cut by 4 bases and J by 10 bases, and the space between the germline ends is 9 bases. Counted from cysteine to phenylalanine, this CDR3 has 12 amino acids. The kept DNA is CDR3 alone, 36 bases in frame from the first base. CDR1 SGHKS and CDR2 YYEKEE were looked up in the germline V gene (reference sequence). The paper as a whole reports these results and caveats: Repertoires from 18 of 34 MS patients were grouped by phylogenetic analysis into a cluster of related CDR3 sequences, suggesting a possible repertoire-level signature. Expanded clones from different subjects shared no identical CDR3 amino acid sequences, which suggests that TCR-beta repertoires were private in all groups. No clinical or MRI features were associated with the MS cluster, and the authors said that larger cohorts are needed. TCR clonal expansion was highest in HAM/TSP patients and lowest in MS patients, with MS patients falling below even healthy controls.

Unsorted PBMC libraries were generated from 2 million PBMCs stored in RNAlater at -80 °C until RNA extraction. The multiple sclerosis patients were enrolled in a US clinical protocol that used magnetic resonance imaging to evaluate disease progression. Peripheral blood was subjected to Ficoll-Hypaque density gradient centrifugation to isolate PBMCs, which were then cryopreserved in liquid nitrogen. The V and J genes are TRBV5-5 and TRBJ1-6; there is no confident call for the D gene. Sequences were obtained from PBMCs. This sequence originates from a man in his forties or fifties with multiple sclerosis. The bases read TGTGCCAGCAGCACCCAGGACTCACCCCTCCACTTT. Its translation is CASSTQDSPLHF.